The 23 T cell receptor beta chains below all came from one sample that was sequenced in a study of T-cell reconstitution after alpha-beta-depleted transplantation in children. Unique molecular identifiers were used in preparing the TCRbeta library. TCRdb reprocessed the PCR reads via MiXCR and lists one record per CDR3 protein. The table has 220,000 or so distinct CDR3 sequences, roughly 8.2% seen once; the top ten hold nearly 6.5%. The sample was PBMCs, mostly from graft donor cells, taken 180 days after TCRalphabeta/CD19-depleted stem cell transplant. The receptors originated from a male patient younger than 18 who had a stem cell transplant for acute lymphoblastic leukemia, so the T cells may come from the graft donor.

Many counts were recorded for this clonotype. The CDR3, as DNA: TGTGCCAGCAGCTCCCGGCGCGCCCACACAGATACGCAGTATTTT. As protein: CASSSRRAHTDTQYF. The V call is TRBV7-2, the J call TRBJ2-3, with D unclear. V was pared by 4 bases and J by 2 bases, with 13 bases between. Per germline, CDR1 SGHTA and CDR2 FQGNSA. The CDR3 consists of 15 residues. Variable domain in full (rest from reference TRBV7-2 and TRBJ2-3): GAGVSQSPSNKVTEKGKDVELRCDPISGHTALYWYRQSLGQGLEFLIYFQGNSAPDKSGLPSDRFSAERTGGSVSTLTIQRTQQEDSAVYLCASSSRRAHTDTQYFGPGTRLTVL.

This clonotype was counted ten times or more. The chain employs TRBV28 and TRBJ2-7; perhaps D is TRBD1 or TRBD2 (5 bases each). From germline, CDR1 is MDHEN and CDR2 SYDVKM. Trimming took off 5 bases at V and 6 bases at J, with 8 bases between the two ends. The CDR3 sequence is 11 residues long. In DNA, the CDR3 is TGTGCCAGCAGTAGGGACGTCGAGCAGTACTTC. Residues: CASSRDVEQYF.

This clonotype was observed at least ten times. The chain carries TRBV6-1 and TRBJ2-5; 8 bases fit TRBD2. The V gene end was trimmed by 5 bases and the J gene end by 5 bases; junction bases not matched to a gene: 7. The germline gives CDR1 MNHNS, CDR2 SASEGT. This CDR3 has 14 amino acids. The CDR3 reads CASSLNPGGETQYF. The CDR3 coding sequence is TGTGCCAGCAGTCTCAATCCGGGGGGGGAGACCCAGTACTTC.

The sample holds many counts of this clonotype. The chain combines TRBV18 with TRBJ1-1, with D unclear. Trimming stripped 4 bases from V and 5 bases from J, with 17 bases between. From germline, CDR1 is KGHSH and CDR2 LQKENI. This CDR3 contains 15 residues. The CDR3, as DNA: TGTGCCAGCTCACTTACTGAAAGGTGGAGGACTGAAGCTTTCTTT. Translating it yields CASSLTERWRTEAFF. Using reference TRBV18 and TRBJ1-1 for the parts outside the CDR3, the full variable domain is NAGVMQNPRHLVRRRGQEARLRCSPMKGHSHVYWYRQLPEEGLKFMVYLQKENIIDESGMPKERFSAEFPKEGPSILRIQQVVRGDSAAYFCASSLTERWRTEAFFGQGTRLTVV.

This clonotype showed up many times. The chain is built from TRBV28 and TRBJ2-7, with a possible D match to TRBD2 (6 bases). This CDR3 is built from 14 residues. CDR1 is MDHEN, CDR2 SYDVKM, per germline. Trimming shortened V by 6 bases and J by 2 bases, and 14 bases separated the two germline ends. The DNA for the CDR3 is TGTGCCAGCAGCTGGGACTCACCCGCCTACGAGCAGTACTTC. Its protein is CASSWDSPAYEQYF.

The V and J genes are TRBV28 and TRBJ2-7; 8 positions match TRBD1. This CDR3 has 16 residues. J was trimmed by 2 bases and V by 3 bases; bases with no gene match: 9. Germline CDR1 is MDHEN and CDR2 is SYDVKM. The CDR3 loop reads CASSFGDGQGAYEQYF. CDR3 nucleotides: TGTGCCAGCAGTTTTGGGGACGGACAGGGAGCCTACGAGCAGTACTTC.

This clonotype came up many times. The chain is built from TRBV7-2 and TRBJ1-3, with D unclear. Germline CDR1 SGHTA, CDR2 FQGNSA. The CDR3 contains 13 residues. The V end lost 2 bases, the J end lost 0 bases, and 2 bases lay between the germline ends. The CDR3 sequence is CASSLFSGNTIYF. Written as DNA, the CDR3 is TGTGCCAGCAGCTTATTCTCTGGAAACACCATATATTTT.

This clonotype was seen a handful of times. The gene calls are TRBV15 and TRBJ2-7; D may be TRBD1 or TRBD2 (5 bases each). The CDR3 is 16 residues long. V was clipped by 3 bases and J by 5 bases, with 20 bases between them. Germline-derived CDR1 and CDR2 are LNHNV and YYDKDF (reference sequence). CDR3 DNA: TGTGCCACCAGCAGGGATCGTTTAGGGGACGGAGACGAGCAGTACTTC. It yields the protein CATSRDRLGDGDEQYF. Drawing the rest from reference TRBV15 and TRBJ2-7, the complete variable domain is DAMVIQNPRYQVTQFGKPVTLSCSQTLNHNVMYWYQQKSSQAPKLLFHYYDKDFNNEADTPDNFQSRRPNTSFCFLDIRSPGLGDTAMYLCATSRDRLGDGDEQYFGPGTRLTVT.

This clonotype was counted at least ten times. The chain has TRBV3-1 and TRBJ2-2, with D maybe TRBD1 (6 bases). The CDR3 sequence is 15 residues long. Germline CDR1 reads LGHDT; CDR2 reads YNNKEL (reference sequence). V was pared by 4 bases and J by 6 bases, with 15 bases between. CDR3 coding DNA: TGTGCCAGCAGCCCTAAACAGGGTTTGGCCGGGGAGCTGTTTTTT. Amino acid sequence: CASSPKQGLAGELFF.

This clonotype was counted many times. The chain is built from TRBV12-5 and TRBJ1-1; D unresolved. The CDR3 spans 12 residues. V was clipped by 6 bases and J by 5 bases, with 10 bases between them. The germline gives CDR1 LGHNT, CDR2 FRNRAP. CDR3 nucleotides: TGTGCTAGTGGCCTCAAAGGGACTGAAGCTTTCTTT. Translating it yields CASGLKGTEAFF.

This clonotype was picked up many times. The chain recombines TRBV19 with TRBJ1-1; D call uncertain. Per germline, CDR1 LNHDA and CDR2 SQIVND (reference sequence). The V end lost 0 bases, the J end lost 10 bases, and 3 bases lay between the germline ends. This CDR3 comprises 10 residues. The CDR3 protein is CASSIEPAFF. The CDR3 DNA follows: TGTGCCAGTAGTATAGAACCAGCTTTCTTT.

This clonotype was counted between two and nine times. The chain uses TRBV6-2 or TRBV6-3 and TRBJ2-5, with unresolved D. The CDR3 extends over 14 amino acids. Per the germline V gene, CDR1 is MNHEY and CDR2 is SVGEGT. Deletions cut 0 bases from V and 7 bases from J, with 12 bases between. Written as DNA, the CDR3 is TGTGCCAGCAGTTACTCCCATCCCCCCGTGACCCAGTACTTC. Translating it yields CASSYSHPPVTQYF.

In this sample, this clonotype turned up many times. The CDR3 is CASSSRDGGMGNIQYF. CDR3 DNA sequence: TGCGCCAGCAGCTCCCGGGACGGAGGCATGGGTAACATTCAGTACTTC. The chain uses TRBV4-3 and TRBJ2-4, with D perhaps given as TRBD1 or TRBD2 (5 bases each). Germline CDR1 is LGHNA and CDR2 is YSLEER. The CDR3 spans 16 residues. The V end was cut by 5 bases, the J end by 7 bases, with 21 bases between.

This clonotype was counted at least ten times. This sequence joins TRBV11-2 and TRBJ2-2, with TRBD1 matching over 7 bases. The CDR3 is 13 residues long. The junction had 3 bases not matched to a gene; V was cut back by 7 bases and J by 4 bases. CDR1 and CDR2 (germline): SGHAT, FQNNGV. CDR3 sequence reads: CASTKGATGELFF. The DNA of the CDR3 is TGTGCCAGCACAAAGGGGGCCACCGGGGAGCTGTTTTTT.

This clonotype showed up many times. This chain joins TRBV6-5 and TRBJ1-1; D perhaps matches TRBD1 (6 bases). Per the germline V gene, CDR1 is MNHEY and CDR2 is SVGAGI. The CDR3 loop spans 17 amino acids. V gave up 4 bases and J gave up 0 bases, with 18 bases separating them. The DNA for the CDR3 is TGTGCCAGCAGTTCCCCCGGGACAATGGGAGTGAACACTGAAGCTTTCTTT. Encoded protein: CASSSPGTMGVNTEAFF.

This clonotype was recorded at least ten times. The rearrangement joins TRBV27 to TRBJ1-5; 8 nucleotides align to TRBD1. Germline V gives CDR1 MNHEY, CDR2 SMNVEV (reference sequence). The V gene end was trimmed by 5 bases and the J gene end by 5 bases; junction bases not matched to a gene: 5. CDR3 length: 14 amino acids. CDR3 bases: TGTGCCAGCAGTAAACAGGGGGGCCATCAGCCCCAGCATTTT. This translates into CASSKQGGHQPQHF.

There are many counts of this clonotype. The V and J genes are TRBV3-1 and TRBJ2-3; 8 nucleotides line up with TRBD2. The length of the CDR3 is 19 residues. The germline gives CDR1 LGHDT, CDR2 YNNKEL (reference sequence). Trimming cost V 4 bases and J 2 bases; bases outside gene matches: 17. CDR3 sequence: CASSRPSPGVAGPTDTQYF. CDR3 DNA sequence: TGTGCCAGCAGCCGTCCCTCCCCAGGCGTAGCGGGACCCACAGATACGCAGTATTTT.

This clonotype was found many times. The CDR3 loop is CASSAPWTDSYEQYF. As DNA, the CDR3 is TGTGCCAGCAGTGCTCCATGGACAGACTCCTACGAGCAGTACTTC. V usage is TRBV6-1 and J usage is TRBJ2-7; a weak D match, TRBD1 (6 bases). Germline CDR1 MNHNS, CDR2 SASEGT. Between the trimmed V and J ends, which lost 4 bases and 0 bases, there was a span of 13 bases. The CDR3 length is 15 residues.

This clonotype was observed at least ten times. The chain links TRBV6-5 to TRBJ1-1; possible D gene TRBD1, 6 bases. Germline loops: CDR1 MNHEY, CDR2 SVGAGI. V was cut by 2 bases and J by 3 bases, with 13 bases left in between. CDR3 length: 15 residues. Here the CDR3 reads CASSYQIGGDTEAFF. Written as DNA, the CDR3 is TGTGCCAGCAGTTACCAAATAGGGGGGGACACTGAAGCTTTCTTT.

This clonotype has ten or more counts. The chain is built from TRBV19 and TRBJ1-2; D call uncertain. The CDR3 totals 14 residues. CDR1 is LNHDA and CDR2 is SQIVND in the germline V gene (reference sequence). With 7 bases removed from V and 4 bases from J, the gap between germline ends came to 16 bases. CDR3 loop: CASTLEGNSYGYTF. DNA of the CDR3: TGTGCCAGTACCCTGGAGGGCAACTCCTATGGCTACACCTTC.

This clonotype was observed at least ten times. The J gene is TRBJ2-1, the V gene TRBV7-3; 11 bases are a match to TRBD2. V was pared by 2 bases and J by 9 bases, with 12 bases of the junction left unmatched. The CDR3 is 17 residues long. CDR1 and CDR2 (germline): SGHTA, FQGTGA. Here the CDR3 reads CASSLGAFSGRAGEQFF. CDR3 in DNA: TGTGCCAGCAGCTTAGGAGCCTTTAGCGGGAGGGCTGGTGAGCAGTTCTTC.

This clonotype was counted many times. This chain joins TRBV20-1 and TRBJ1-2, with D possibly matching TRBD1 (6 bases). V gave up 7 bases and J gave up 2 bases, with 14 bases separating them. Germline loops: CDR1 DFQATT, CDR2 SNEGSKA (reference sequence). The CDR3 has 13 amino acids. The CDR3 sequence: CSVRTAMNYGYTF. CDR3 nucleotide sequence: TGCAGTGTTAGGACAGCGATGAACTATGGCTACACCTTC.

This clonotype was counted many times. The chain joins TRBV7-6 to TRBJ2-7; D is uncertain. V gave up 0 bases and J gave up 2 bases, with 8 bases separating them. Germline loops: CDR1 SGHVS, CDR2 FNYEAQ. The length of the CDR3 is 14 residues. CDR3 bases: TGTGCCAGCAGCTTAGCCGGGCCCACCTACGAGCAGTACTTC. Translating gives CASSLAGPTYEQYF.